What follows describes a single T cell receptor (beta chain). Under the authors' procedure: Amplification from reference gene primers served as the basis for estimated nucleated cell counts. Produced via immunoSEQ multiplex PCR; TCRdb's table is partial and in-frame only. V and J calls and clone size are as listed in that table; D and trimming were resolved from the DNA. Altogether around 230,000 clones are present, 87% being singletons, with the ten largest covering approximately 7.6%. The sample belongs to a study of blood T cell repertoires in COVID-19. In the study overall: COVID-19 samples from acute and convalescent phases originated in the United States, Italy and Spain. PBMCs, B-cell-depleted T cells, or T cells were the source of the cDNA or gDNA that made up the material.

This CDR3 region has 15 residues. Germline CDR1 and CDR2: MNHNY and SVGAGI (reference sequence). Trimming left V 6 bases short and J 4 bases short, with 18 bases between. Sample: peripheral blood. This rearrangement joins TRBV6-6 to TRBJ1-2, with D hard to call. This TCR was sampled from a man in his 60s who had recovered from COVID-19. CDR3 nucleotides: TGTGCCAGCAGCCCCCCCCGACCAGGTCCCTATGGCTACACCTTC. Encoded protein: CASSPPRPGPYGYTF.